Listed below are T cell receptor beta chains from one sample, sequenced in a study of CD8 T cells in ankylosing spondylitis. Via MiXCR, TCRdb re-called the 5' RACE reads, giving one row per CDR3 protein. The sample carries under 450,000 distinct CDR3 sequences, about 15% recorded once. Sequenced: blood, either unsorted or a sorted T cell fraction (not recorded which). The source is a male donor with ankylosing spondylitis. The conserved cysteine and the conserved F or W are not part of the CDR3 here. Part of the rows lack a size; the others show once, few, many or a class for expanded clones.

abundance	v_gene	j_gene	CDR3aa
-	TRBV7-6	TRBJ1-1	ASSLAYGEAF
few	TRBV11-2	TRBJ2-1	ASSPDRVPPQF
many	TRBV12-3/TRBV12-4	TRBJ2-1	ASSLDRSSYNEQF
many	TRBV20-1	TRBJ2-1	SARVASGRSYNEQF
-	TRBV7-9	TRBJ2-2	ASIKDKTAGSTGELF
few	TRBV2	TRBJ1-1	ATHRAGGATEAF
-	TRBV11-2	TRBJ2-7	ASSFLGTSGTYEQY
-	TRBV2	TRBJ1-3	ASSQLGTIY
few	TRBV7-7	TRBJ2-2	AFRTGPTGELF
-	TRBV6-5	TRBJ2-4	ASSYQYTRDLKNIQY
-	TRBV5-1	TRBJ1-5	ASSLDSGGQPQH
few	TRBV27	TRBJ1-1	ASSSPGSPKQTEAF
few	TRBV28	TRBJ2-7	ASNDRGFFYEQY
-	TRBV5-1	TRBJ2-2	ASRLAGASNTGELF
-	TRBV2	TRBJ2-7	ASSEVRQAYEQY
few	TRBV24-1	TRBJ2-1	ATSGQDNEQF
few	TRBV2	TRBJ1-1	ASQTELNTEAF
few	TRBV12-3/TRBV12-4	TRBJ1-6	ASSLGASGVPLH
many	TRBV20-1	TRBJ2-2	SAREGGLNTGELF
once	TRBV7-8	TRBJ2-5	ASSPALLAGGPQETQY